Following are 17 T cell receptor beta chains from one sample sequenced in a study of CXCR3-negative and CXCR3-positive naive CD8 T cells. With UMI labels, 5' RACE was used to prepare the TRB cDNA libraries. TCRdb reprocessed the 5' RACE reads and reports one entry per CDR3 protein, with no DNA. The specimen's table records 150,000 or so distinct CDR3 sequences. Sequencing was done on a sample of naive CXCR3- CD8+ T cells from blood. Subset reported: CD45RO-CCR7+CD27+CD95- naive CD8+ T cells lacking CXCR3 (TNR3-). These TCRs come from a human donor in good health. Some clones in this sample may be carry-over from other donors' samples.

The rearrangement links TRBV28 to TRBJ2-7; TCRdb selects TRBD2, and the lack of DNA leaves this call unchecked. Germline V CDR1 and CDR2: MDHEN, SYDVKM. The CDR3 runs 16 residues. The CDR3 loop is CASRPVGGRVIYEQYF. The whole variable domain, filled in from reference TRBV28 and TRBJ2-7, reads DVKVTQSSRYLVKRTGEKVFLECVQDMDHENMFWYRQDPGLGLRLIYFSYDVKMKEKGDIPEGYSVSREKKERFSLILESASTNQTSMYLCASRPVGGRVIYEQYFGPGTRLTVT.

V gene TRBV4-1 combines with J gene TRBJ2-1. The CDR3 is 16 residues long. In germline, CDR1 is MGHRA, CDR2 YSYEKL. The chain's CDR3 is CASSHIYDGLYNEQFF.

V is TRBV28 and J is TRBJ2-1; there is no DNA to check the TCRdb D call of TRBD2. This CDR3 has 17 residues. Per germline, CDR1 MDHEN and CDR2 SYDVKM. The chain's CDR3 is CASSWPYSGEGDYEQFF.

The chain recombines TRBV7-2 with TRBJ2-7. This CDR3 comprises 14 residues. Germline V gene sequence: CDR1 SGHTA, CDR2 FQGNSA. CDR3 in amino acids: CASSFSMSSYEQYF.

CDR3 amino acids: CSVEDWERDGDEQFF. This rearrangement joins TRBV29-1 to TRBJ2-1; TCRdb lists TRBD1, though no DNA is available to test this call. The CDR3 runs to 15 residues. Germline-derived CDR1 and CDR2 are SQVTM and ANQGSEA.

The chain combines TRBV12-3 or TRBV12-4 with TRBJ1-2; the TCRdb D gene call, TRBD1, has no DNA to confirm it. There are 16 residues in the CDR3. The chain's CDR3 is CASSLHWDGENYGYTF.

V is TRBV6-2 or TRBV6-3 and J is TRBJ2-7; TCRdb returns TRBD1, unconfirmable since there is no DNA. Germline-derived CDR1 and CDR2 are MNHEY and SVGEGT. This CDR3 is built from 16 residues. This chain's CDR3 is CASSYSRDRVSYEQYF.

The rearrangement links TRBV28 to TRBJ2-7; TCRdb gives TRBD1 as the D gene, but with no DNA this cannot be confirmed. The CDR3 runs 14 residues. Per germline, CDR1 MDHEN and CDR2 SYDVKM. The CDR3 protein is CASRPDTATYEQYF.

The gene calls are TRBV7-2 and TRBJ1-2; TCRdb proposes TRBD1, but this gene call is untestable without DNA. Germline-derived CDR1 and CDR2 are SGHTA and FQGNSA. CDR3 length: 13 residues. Here the CDR3 reads CASSSTAFYGYTF.

V usage is TRBV28 and J usage is TRBJ2-7; TCRdb lists TRBD2, though no DNA is available to test this call. This CDR3 spans 14 amino acids. Germline V gene data show CDR1 as MDHEN and CDR2 as SYDVKM. The CDR3 here is CASSLRASGVEQYF.

This chain connects TRBV4-2 to TRBJ2-3; TCRdb proposes TRBD2, but this gene call is untestable without DNA. CDR1 and CDR2 from the germline V gene are LGHNA and YNFKEQ. This CDR3 is built from 17 residues. The CDR3 region is CASSQDIGGGLTDTQYF.

V is TRBV9 and J is TRBJ2-3; TCRdb reports TRBD2, a call that lacks DNA to check it against. Per germline, CDR1 SGDLS and CDR2 YYNGEE. The CDR3 length is 16 residues. CDR3 loop: CASSEQAGPSTDTQYF.

The chain has TRBV7-3 and TRBJ2-7; absent DNA, TCRdb's TRBD1 call cannot be checked. From germline, CDR1 is SGHTA and CDR2 FQGTGA. The CDR3 runs 14 residues. CDR3 region: CASSPGAGPYEQYF.

CDR3 amino acids: CSAIAGDQETQYF. The gene calls are TRBV20-1 and TRBJ2-5; TCRdb's D call, TRBD2, is unchecked because there is no DNA. Germline loops: CDR1 DFQATT, CDR2 SNEGSKA (reference sequence). This CDR3 contains 13 residues.

V and J are TRBV5-5 and TRBJ2-2. The germline V gene has CDR1 SGHKS and CDR2 YYEKEE (reference sequence). The CDR3 is 15 residues long. CDR3 sequence: CASSLAHENTGELFF.

V gene TRBV6-5 combines with J gene TRBJ2-1; TCRdb designates TRBD1, a call that cannot be tested without DNA. Germline V gene lookup returns CDR1 MNHEY and CDR2 SVGAGI. This CDR3 contains 15 residues. CDR3 region: CASSNSGGFYNEQFF.

This chain links TRBV2 with TRBJ2-6; TCRdb outputs TRBD1, but without DNA this stays unchecked. This CDR3 contains 17 residues. Per the germline V gene, CDR1 is SNHLY and CDR2 is FYNNEI. CDR3 sequence: CASSRTGPTSGANVLTF.